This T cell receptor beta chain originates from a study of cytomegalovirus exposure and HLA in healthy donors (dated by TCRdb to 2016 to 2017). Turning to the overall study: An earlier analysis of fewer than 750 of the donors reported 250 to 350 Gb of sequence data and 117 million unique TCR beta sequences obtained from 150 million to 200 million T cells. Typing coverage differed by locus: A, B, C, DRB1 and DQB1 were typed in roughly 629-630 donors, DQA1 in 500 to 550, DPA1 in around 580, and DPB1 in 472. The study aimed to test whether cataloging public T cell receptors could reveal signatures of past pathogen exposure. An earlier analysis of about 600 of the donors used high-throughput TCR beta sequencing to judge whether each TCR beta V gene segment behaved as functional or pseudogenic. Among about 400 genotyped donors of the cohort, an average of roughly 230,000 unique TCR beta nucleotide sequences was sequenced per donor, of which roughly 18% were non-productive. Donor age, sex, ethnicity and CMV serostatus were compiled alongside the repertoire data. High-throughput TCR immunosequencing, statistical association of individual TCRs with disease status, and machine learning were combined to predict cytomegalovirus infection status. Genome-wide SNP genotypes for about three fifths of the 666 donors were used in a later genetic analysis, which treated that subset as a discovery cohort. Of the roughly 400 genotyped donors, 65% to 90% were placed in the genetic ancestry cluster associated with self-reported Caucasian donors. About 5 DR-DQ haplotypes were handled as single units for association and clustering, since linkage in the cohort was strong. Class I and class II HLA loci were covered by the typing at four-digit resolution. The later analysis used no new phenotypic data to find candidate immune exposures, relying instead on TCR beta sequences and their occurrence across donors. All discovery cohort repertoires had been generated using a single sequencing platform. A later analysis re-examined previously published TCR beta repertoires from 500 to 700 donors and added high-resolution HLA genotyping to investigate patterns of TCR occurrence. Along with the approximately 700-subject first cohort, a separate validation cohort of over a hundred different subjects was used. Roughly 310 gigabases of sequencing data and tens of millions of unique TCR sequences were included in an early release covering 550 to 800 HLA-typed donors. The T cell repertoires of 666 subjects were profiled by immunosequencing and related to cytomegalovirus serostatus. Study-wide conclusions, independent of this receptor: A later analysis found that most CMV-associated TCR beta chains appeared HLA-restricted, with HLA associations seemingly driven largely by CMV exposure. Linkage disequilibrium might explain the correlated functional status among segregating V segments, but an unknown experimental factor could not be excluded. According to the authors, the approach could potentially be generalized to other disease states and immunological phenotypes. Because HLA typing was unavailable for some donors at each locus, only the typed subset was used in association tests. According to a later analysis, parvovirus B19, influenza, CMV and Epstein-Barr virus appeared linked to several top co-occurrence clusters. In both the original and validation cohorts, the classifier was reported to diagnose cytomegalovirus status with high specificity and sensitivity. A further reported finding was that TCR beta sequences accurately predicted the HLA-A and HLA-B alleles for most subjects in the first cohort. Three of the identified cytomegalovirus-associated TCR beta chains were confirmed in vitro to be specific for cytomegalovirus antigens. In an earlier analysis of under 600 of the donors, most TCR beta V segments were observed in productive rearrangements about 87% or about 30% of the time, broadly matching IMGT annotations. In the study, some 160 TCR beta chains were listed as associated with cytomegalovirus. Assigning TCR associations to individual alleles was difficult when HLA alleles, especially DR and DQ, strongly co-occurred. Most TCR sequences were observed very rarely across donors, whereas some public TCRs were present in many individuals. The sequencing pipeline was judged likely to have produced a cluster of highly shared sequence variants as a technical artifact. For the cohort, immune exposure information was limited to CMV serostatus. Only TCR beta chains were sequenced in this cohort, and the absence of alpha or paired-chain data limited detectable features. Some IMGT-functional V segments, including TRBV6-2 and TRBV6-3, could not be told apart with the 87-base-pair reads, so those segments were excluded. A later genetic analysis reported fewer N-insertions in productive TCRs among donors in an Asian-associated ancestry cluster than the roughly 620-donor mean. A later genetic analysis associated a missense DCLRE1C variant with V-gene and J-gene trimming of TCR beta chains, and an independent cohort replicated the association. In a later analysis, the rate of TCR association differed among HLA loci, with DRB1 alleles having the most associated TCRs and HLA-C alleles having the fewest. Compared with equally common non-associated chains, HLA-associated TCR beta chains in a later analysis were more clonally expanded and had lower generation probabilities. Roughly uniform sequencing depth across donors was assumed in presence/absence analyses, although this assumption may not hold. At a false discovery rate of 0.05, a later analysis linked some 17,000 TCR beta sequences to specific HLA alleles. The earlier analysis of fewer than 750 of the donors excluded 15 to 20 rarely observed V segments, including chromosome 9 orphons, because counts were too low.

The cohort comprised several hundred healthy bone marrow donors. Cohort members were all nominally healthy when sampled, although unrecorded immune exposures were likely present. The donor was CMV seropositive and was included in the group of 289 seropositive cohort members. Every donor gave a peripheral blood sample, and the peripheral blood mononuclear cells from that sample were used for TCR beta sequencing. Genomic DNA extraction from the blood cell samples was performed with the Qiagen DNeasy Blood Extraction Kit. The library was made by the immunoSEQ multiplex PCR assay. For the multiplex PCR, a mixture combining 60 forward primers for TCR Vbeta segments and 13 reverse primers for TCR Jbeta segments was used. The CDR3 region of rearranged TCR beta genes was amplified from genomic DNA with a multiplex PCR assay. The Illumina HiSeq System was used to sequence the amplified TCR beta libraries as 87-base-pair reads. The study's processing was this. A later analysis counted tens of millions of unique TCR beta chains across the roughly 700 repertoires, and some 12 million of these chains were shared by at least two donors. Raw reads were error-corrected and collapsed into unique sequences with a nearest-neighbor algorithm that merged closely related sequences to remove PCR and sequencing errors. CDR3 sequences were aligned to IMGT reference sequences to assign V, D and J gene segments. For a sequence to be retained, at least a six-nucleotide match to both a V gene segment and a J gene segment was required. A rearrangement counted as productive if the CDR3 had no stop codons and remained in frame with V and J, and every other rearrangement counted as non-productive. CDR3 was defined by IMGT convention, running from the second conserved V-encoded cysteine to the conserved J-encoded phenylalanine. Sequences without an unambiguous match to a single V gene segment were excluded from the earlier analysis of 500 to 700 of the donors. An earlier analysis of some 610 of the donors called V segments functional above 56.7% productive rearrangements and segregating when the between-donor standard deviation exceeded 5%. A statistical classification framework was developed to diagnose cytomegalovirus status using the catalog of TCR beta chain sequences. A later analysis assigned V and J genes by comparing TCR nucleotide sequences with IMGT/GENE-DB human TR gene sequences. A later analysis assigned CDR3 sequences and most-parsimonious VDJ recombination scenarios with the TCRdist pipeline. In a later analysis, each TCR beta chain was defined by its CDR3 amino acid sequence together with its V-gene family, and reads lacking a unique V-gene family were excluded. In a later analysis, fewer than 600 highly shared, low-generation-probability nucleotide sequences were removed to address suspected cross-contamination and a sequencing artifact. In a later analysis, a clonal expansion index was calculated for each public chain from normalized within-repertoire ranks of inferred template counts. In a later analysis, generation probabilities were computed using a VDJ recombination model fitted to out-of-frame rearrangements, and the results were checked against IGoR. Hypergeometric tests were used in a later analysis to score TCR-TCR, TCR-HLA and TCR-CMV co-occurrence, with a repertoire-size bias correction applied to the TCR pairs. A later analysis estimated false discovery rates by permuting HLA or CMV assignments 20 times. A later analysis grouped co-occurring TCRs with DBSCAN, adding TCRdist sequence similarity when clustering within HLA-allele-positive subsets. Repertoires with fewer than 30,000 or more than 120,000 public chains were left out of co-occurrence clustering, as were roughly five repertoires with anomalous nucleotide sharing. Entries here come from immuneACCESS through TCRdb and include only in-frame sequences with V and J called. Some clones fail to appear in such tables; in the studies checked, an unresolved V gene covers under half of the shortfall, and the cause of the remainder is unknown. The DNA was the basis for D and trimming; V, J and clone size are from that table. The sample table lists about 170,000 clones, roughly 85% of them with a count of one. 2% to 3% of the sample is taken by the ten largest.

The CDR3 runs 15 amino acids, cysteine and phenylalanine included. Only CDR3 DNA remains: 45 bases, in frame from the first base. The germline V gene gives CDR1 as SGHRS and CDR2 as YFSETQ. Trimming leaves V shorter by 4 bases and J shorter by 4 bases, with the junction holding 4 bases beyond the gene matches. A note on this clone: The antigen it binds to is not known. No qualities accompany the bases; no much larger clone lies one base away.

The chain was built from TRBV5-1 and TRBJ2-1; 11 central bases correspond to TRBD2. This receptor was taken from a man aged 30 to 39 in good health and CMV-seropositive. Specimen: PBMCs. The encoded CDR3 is CASSVGLAEYNEQFF. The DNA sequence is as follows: TGCGCCAGCAGCGTGGGACTAGCGGAGTACAATGAGCAGTTCTTC.